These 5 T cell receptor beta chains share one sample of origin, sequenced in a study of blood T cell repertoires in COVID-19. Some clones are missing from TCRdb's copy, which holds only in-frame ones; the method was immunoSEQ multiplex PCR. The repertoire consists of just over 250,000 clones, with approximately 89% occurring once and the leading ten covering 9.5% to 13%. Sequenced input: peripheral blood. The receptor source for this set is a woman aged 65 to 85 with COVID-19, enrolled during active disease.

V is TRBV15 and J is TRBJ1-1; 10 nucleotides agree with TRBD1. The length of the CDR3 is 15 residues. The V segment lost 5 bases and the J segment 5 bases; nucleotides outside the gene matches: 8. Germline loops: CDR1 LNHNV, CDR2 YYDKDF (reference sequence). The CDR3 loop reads CATSVLGQGLTEAFF. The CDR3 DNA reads TGTGCCACCAGCGTACTGGGACAGGGGCTGACTGAAGCTTTCTTT.

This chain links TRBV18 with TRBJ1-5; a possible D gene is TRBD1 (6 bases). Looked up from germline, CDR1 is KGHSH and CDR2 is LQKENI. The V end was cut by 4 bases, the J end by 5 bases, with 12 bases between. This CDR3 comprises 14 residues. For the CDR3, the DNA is TGTGCCAGCTCACAACAGGACAGTGATCAGCCCCAGCATTTT. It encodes CASSQQDSDQPQHF.

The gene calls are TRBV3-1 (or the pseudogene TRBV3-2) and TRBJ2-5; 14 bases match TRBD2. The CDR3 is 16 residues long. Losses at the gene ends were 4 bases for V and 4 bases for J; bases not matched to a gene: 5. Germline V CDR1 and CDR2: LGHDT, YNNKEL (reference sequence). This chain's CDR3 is CASSPGTSGSPETQYF. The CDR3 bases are TGTGCCAGCAGCCCAGGGACTAGCGGGAGCCCAGAGACCCAGTACTTC.

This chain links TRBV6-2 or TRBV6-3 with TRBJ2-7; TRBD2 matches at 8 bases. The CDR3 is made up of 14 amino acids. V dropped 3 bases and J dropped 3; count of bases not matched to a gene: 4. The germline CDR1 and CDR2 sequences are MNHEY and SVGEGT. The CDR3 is CASSYESGSYEQYF. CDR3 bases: TGTGCCAGCAGTTATGAGAGCGGGAGCTACGAGCAGTACTTC.

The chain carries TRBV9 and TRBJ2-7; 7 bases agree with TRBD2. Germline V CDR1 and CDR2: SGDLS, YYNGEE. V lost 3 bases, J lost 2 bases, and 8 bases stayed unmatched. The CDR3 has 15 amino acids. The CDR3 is CASSEGGGAAYEQYF. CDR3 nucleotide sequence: TGTGCCAGCAGCGAGGGCGGGGGAGCGGCCTACGAGCAGTACTTC.